This T cell receptor (beta chain) was found in a study of cytomegalovirus exposure and HLA in healthy donors. About the research overall: The same platform as the approximately 700 first-cohort repertoires was used for the 95 to 150 validation repertoires, a later analysis reported.

About this clone: Its target is unknown.

Method: immunoSEQ multiplex PCR; TCRdb's copy keeps in-frame clones and lacks some. The table records about 110,000 clones, approximately 88% of them present only once. The study, taken as a whole, reports: Researchers reported that a few CMV-associated chains were confirmed in vitro as CMV antigen-specific. The listing of fewer than 200 TCR beta chains classed them as cytomegalovirus-associated.

There are 14 residues in the CDR3. Trimming stripped 6 bases from V and 0 bases from J, with 9 bases between. Germline CDR1 MNHEY, CDR2 SMNVEV (reference sequence). The rearrangement uses TRBV27 and TRBJ1-3; no clear D gene. The sample taken for sequencing was PBMCs. The TCR sequence derives from a woman aged 25 to 45 in good health and CMV-seropositive. Written as DNA, the CDR3 is TGTGCCAGCAGGATAACCTACTCTGGAAACACCATATATTTT. It codes for CASRITYSGNTIYF.